This T cell receptor (beta chain) was recovered during a study of blood T cells in healthy people across ages. The CDR3 sequence is 12 residues long. The ends were cut back, 2 bases at V and 13 bases at J, with 12 bases in the middle. The germline CDR1 and CDR2 sequences are DFQATT and SNEGSKA (reference sequence). With a J-beta primer mix and a sample-barcoded 5' primer, a second PCR ran about 7 to 12 cycles. MiXCR, run by TCRdb on the 5' RACE reads, gives a single entry per CDR3 protein. The sample has about 1.6 million distinct CDR3 sequences; 34% are singletons. This receptor was taken from a woman aged 25 to 45 in good health. Sequencing was done on a sample of blood. The V and J genes are TRBV20-1 and TRBJ1-6; TRBD1 might be the D (6 bases). The CDR3: CSARSQGNPLHF. The DNA of the CDR3 is TGCAGTGCTAGATCACAGGGTAACCCCCTCCACTTT.